This TCR beta chain was retrieved from a study of blood T cells in healthy people across ages. Whole-study results and caveats: Roughly linearly, TCR beta diversity per million T cells fell as age increased.

A word on this clonotype: Its specificity is unknown.

The second PCR ran about 6 to 11 cycles with a sample-barcoded 5' primer and J-beta primers. TCRdb called the 5' RACE reads again in MiXCR, with one record for every CDR3 protein. The repertoire consists of about 1.6 million distinct CDR3 sequences, with almost 35% occurring once and the leading ten covering approximately 10%. Each sample gave at least 7 million isolated PBMCs. The sequenced sample was blood. This receptor was taken from a young woman in good health.

The CDR3 nucleotides read TGCGCCAGCAGGGAAAGGGGGGCTGAAGCTTTCTTT. It specifies CASRERGAEAFF. The genes are TRBV10-1 and TRBJ1-1, with D perhaps matching TRBD1 (6 bases). The CDR3 spans 12 residues. Germline V gene sequence: CDR1 WNHNN, CDR2 SYGVQD (reference sequence). Trimming stripped 6 bases from V and 6 bases from J, with 11 bases between.